This T cell receptor beta chain was sequenced in a study of shared T cell receptors in the human thymus. V was clipped by 5 bases and J by 5 bases, with 13 bases between them. The CDR3 length is 15 residues. The germline V gene encodes CDR1 SGHTA and CDR2 FQGTGA. This clone came up once. Clones were sequenced by immunoSEQ multiplex PCR, and TCRdb holds only the in-frame ones, with some missing. The table has hundreds of thousands of clones, approximately 89% seen once. These data are also associated with another study on human thymus T cells. That work states: Thymus tissue for the work was resected from patients undergoing corrective heart surgery. An apparent bias in V and J gene usage was seen in thymic and blood repertoires. Thymic repertoires from unrelated individuals overlapped highly, related research reported.

This chain joins TRBV7-3 and TRBJ1-6; a weak D match, TRBD1 (5 bases). This TCR came from a boy younger than two with a congenital heart defect. Specimen: thymocytes. CDR3 sequence reads: CASSPEGRDNSPLHF. The CDR3 DNA follows: TGTGCCAGCAGCCCCGAGGGGAGGGATAATTCACCCCTCCACTTT.